This T cell receptor beta chain was profiled in a study of T-cell memory formation after mild COVID-19. Study overall: Across donors, TCR clusters were largely donor specific. Findings and caveats of the study: Day 15 to 85 contracting clones showed balanced CD4/CD8; later expanders leaned CD4+.

Trimming took 6 bases from V and 4 from J; bases not matched to a gene: 7. This CDR3 comprises 14 residues. From germline, CDR1 is SNHLY and CDR2 FYNNEI. This clonotype was found a few times. The antigen is undetermined. 5'RACE primed from the constant segment yielded TCR alpha and TCR beta cDNA libraries bearing sample barcodes and UMIs. TCRdb reprocessed the 5' RACE reads via MiXCR and lists one record per CDR3 protein. The sample shows approximately 230,000 distinct CDR3 sequences, approximately 16% of them seen only once. This sequence joins TRBV2 and TRBJ2-5, with 8 positions matching TRBD1. Material: PBMCs or a T cell subset sorted from them (not recorded which). The receptor was isolated from a man younger than 35 who had mild COVID-19 (a few samples of this study predate the infection). Cell type and time point are not known. The CDR3 DNA follows: TGTGCCAGCAGGACCGGGACAGGAGGAGAGACCCAGTACTTC. It specifies CASRTGTGGETQYF. The full variable domain, its missing parts supplied by reference TRBV2 and TRBJ2-5, is EPEVTQTPSHQVTQMGQEVILRCVPISNHLYFYWYRQILGQKVEFLVSFYNNEISEKSEIFDDQFSVERPDGSNFTLKIRSTKLEDSAMYFCASRTGTGGETQYFGPGTRLLVL.